The source of this T cell receptor beta chain is a study of shared clonotypes between healthy human individuals. About the research overall: The people who gave samples were a couple of women and a few men aged 18 to 49. Findings of the study overall: The study generally estimated greater richness for naive than memory subsets.

Nashville, Tennessee was home to all donors, each a Caucasian adult. This clone appeared a few times. Its antigen remains unknown. Genomic DNA of every subset was divided equally among multiple immunoSEQ plates. Method: immunoSEQ multiplex PCR; TCRdb's copy keeps in-frame clones and lacks some. The sample shows roughly 700,000 clones, around two thirds of them seen only once. Material: memory CD4+ T cells sorted from blood. Subset in this sample: CD45RA-negative fraction. This TCR derives from a woman aged 30 to 39 in good health.

For the CDR3, the DNA is TGTGCCAGCAGTTCGATCGCAAGCTTGGGTACGCAGTATTTT. Its translation is CASSSIASLGTQYF. The chain recombines TRBV2 with TRBJ2-3; unclear D gene. Trimming stripped 5 bases from V and 8 bases from J, with 17 bases between. Looked up from germline, CDR1 is SNHLY and CDR2 is FYNNEI. CDR3 length: 14 amino acids.